The 2 T cell receptor beta chains listed next were all sequenced from one sample in a study of Graves' ophthalmopathy and Graves' hyperthyroidism. Beta-chain TCR CDR3 regions were amplified from RNA transcripts. After a first-round RT-PCR with HTBI primers, a second-round multiplex PCR was run. TCRdb used MiXCR to reprocess the multiplex PCR reads, holding one entry per CDR3 protein. The repertoire includes around 660,000 distinct CDR3 sequences, over 40% of them detected once, and over 2.5% sits in the top ten. The material sequenced was peripheral blood. The source is an adult man with Graves' ophthalmopathy.

This clonotype has only a few counts. An end of the junction differs from the germline gene, which may be a read error. The gene calls are TRBV10-3 and TRBJ1-5; unclear D gene. The CDR3 length is 16 residues. The germline gives CDR1 ENHRY, CDR2 SYGVKD. The CDR3 coding sequence is TGTGCCAGCAGTTCCCGGTCAGGAATGGGCAATCAGCCCCAGCATTTT. This codes for CASSSRSGMGNQPQHF.

This clonotype was counted many times. The V call is TRBV24-1, the J call TRBJ2-6; 8 positions agree with TRBD1. This CDR3 comprises 14 residues. Germline CDR1 reads KGHDR; CDR2 reads SFDVKD. V shed 12 bases, J shed 2 bases, and the junction held 5 bases outside the gene matches. CDR3 protein: CAVGQGAGANVLTF. The CDR3 region has the DNA TGTGCCGTTGGACAGGGTGCTGGGGCCAACGTCCTGACTTTC.